This T cell receptor beta chain came from a study of blood T cell repertoires in COVID-19. Turning to the study itself: Some COVID-19 samples were acute and others convalescent; all came from the United States, Italy and Spain. T cells, B-cell-depleted T cells, or PBMCs supplied cDNA or gDNA.

Source study methods: Reference gene primer amplification gave estimated nucleated cell counts. TCRdb keeps only in-frame clones here, not all; method: immunoSEQ multiplex PCR. V and J calls and clone size are copied from that table; D and trimming were computed from the DNA. Seen here are around 200,000 clones, around nine tenths observed once, and the top ten hold about 6.2%. The germline V gene has CDR1 GTSNPN and CDR2 SVGIG (reference sequence). The CDR3 runs 14 residues. With 8 bases removed from V and 1 base from J, the gap between germline ends came to 14 bases. The chain has TRBV30 and TRBJ2-2; no reliable D call. The sequence was obtained from a man aged 60 to 75 who had recovered from COVID-19. Sequences were obtained from peripheral blood. The chain's CDR3 is CAQKLIGNTGELFF. In DNA form, the CDR3 reads TGTGCCCAAAAGCTAATTGGGAACACCGGGGAGCTGTTTTTT.